Reported below is one TCR beta chain. Time point defined: blood at routine non-recurrence follow-up after resection. Unsorted tumor, nontumor lung tissue or cryopreserved PBMC supplied the whole RNA. This record belongs to a study of spatial heterogeneity in lung cancer. Germline V gives CDR1 SQVTM, CDR2 ANQGSEA. V gave up 2 bases and J gave up 8 bases, with 11 bases separating them. This CDR3 has 12 residues. The study tagged each TCR cDNA molecule with a unique molecular identifier. TCRdb re-called the 5' RACE reads with MiXCR, one entry per CDR3 protein. The repertoire holds under 20,000 distinct CDR3 sequences, with 19% as singletons.

The sample here was PBMCs, taken at follow-up. The sequence was obtained from a male donor with early-stage non-small cell lung cancer. The chain has TRBV29-1 and TRBJ2-3; no clear D gene. The CDR3 sequence: CSVETDLVTQYF. As DNA, the CDR3 is TGCAGCGTTGAAACCGACCTGGTTACGCAGTATTTT.